What follows is one T cell receptor (beta chain) and its context. Its target is not known. This record comes from a study of blood T cells in healthy people across ages. Next came a second PCR, run for about 7 to 12 cycles, which used a sample-barcoded 5' primer along with a J-beta primer mix. TCRdb itself ran the 5' RACE reads through MiXCR, one entry per CDR3 protein. The sample yields 1,800,000 or so distinct CDR3 sequences, 35% to 50% seen once. General study results and limits: Measured against age, TCR beta diversity per million T cells decreased in a roughly linear manner. Nothing was known about donor CMV status, and this possibly confounded expanded clonotype changes. When set beside aged donors, long-lived donors presented more naive CD4+ cells and higher diversity. Bulk PBMC profiling left naive and antigen-experienced comparisons inconclusive.

The TCR sequence derives from a human donor in good health. Sequencing input: blood.

CDR3 coding DNA: TGTGCCAGCAGCCAAAGGCGCCTTACTCCGAAAGCTTTCTTT. Translating gives CASSQRRLTPKAFF. J is TRBJ1-1 and V is TRBV3-1; unclear D gene. The CDR3 has 14 residues. The V and J ends lost 2 bases and 9 bases respectively, with 16 bases between them. Germline V gene lookup returns CDR1 LGHDT and CDR2 YNNKEL (reference sequence).